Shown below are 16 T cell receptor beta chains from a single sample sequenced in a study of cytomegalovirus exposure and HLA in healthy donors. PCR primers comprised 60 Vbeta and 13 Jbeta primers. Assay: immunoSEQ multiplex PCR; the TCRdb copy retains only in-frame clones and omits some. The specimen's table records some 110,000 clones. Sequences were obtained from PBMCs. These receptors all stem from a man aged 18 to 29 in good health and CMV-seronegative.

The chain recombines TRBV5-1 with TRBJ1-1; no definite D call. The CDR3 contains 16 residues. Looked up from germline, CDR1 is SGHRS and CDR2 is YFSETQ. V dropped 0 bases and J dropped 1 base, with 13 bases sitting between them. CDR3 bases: TGCGCCAGCAGCTTGGGCCCGCGGGCGACGAACACTGAAGCTTTCTTT. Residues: CASSLGPRATNTEAFF.

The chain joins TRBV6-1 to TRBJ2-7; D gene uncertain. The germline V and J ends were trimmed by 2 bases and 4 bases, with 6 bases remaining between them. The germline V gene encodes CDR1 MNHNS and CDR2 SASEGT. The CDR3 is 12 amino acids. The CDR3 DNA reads TGTGCCAGCAGTGAACACAAATACGAGCAGTACTTC. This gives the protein CASSEHKYEQYF.

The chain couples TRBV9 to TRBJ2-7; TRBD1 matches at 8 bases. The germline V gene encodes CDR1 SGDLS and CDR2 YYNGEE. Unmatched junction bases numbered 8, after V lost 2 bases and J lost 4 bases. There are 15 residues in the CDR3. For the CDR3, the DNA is TGTGCCAGCAGCGTCGGACAGGGAGGAGGATACGAGCAGTACTTC. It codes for CASSVGQGGGYEQYF.

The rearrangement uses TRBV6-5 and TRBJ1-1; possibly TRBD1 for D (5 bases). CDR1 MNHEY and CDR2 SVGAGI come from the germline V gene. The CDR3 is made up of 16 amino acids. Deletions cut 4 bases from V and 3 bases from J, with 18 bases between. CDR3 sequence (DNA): TGTGCCAGCAGTTCAACGGGGCCGGGGGTGGACACTGAAGCTTTCTTT. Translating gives CASSSTGPGVDTEAFF.

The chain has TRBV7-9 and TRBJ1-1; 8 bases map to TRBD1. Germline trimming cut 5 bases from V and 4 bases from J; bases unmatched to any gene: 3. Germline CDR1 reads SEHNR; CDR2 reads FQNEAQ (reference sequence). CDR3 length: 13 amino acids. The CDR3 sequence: CASSETGVTEAFF. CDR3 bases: TGTGCCAGCAGCGAGACAGGGGTCACTGAAGCTTTCTTT.

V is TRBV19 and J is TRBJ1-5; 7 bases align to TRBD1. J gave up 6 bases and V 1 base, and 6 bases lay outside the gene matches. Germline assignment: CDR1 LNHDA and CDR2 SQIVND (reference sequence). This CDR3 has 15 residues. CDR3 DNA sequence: TGTGCCAGTAGTATAGGTCTACAGGGGACTCAGCCCCAGCATTTT. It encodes CASSIGLQGTQPQHF.

This CDR3 is CASGSDRESYEQYF. The CDR3 coding sequence is TGTGCTAGTGGTTCGGACAGGGAGTCCTACGAGCAGTACTTC. The chain joins TRBV12-5 to TRBJ2-7; TRBD1 matches 8 bases. With V trimmed by 4 bases and J by 1 base, 3 bases remained unmatched. The CDR3 spans 14 residues. Germline CDR1 and CDR2: LGHNT and FRNRAP. Looking up the rest from reference TRBV12-5 and TRBJ2-7 gives the full variable domain: DARVTQTPRHKVTEMGQEVTMRCQPILGHNTVFWYRQTMMQGLELLAYFRNRAPLDDSGMPKDRFSAEMPDATLATLKIQPSEPRDSAVYFCASGSDRESYEQYFGPGTRLTVT.

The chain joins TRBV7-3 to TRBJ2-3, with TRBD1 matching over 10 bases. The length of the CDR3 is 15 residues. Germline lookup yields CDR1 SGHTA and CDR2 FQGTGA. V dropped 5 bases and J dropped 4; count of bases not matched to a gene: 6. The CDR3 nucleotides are TGTGCCAGCAGCCTGACAGGGGGCAGCGCAGATACGCAGTATTTT. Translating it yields CASSLTGGSADTQYF. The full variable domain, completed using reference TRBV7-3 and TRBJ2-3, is GAGVSQTPSNKVTEKGKYVELRCDPISGHTALYWYRQSLGQGPEFLIYFQGTGAADDSGLPNDRFFAVRPEGSVSTLKIQRTERGDSAVYLCASSLTGGSADTQYFGPGTRLTVL.

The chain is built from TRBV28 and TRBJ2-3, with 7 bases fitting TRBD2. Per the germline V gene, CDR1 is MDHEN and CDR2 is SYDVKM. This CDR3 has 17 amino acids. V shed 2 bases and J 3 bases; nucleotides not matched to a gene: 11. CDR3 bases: TGTGCCAGCAGTTTAATCTGGCGGGAGTCCTATACAGATACGCAGTATTTT. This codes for CASSLIWRESYTDTQYF. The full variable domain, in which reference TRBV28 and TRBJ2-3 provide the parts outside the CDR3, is DVKVTQSSRYLVKRTGEKVFLECVQDMDHENMFWYRQDPGLGLRLIYFSYDVKMKEKGDIPEGYSVSREKKERFSLILESASTNQTSMYLCASSLIWRESYTDTQYFGPGTRLTVL.

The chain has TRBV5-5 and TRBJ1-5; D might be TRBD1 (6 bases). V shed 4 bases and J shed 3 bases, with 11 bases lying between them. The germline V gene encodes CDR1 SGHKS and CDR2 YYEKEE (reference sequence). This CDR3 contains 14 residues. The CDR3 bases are TGTGCCAGCAGCGAGGACAGTAACAATCAGCCCCAGCATTTT. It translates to CASSEDSNNQPQHF.

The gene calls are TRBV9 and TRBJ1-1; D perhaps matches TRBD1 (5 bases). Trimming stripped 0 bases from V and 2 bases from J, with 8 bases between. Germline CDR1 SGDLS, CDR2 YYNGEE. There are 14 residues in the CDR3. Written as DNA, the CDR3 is TGTGCCAGCAGCGTAGCGGGGGTTAACACTGAAGCTTTCTTT. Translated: CASSVAGVNTEAFF.

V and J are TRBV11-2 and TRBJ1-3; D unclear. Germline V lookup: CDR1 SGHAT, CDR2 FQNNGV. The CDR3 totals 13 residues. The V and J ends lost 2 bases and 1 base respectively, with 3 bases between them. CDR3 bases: TGTGCCAGCAGCTTATCGTCTGGAAACACCATATATTTT. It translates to CASSLSSGNTIYF.

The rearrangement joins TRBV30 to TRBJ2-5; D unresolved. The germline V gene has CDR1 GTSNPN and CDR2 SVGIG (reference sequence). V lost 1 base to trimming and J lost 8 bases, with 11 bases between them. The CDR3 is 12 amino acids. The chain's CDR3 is CAWSEDRVTQYF. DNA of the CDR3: TGTGCCTGGAGTGAAGACCGGGTTACCCAGTACTTC. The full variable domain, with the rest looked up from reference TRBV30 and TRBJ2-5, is SQTIHQWPATLVQPVGSPLSLECTVEGTSNPNLYWYRQAAGRGLQLLFYSVGIGQISSEVPQNLSASRPQDRQFILSSKKLLLSDSGFYLCAWSEDRVTQYFGPGTRLLVL.

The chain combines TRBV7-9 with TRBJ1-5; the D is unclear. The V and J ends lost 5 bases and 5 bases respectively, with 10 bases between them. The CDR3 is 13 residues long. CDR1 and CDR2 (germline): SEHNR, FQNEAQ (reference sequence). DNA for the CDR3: TGTGCCAGCAGCCCGCGCGGGGATCAGCCCCAGCATTTT. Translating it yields CASSPRGDQPQHF. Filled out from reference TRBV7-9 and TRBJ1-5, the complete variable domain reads DTGVSQNPRHKITKRGQNVTFRCDPISEHNRLYWYRQTLGQGPEFLTYFQNEAQLEKSRLLSDRFSAERPKGSFSTLEIQRTEQGDSAMYLCASSPRGDQPQHFGDGTRLSIL.

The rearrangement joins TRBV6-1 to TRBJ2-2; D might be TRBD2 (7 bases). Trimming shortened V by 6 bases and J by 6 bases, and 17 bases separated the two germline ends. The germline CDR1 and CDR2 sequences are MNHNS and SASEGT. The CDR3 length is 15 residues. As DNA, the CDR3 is TGTGCCAGCAGCCAACTAGGGGGGGGTCCCGGGGAGCTGTTTTTT. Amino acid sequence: CASSQLGGGPGELFF.

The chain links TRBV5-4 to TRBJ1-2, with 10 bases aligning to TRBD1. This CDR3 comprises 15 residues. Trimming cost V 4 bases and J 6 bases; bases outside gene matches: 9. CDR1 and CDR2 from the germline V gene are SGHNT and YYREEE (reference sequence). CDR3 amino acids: CASSRWTGGRDGYTF. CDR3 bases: TGTGCCAGCAGCCGGTGGACAGGGGGAAGGGATGGCTACACCTTC.